The rows below give T cell receptor beta chains drawn from one sample of a study of neoadjuvant anti-PD-1 for oral cavity cancer. Assay used: immunoSEQ multiplex PCR; TCRdb lists only in-frame clones, some missing. The sample includes tens of thousands of clones, more than 65% of them seen just once. The sequencing used PBMCs, collected before nivolumab (anti-PD-1) treatment. The source is a person aged 35-79 years with oral cavity squamous cell carcinoma. Both conserved end residues are part of each CDR3. The D gene is left open where the match is weak. The size entry is marked missing in some rows and otherwise reads once, few, many or a size class.

D gene | CDR3 length | J gene | V gene | clone size | CDR3 DNA | CDR3 protein
NA | 14 | TRBJ2-1 | TRBV25-1 | NA | TGTGCCAGCAGTGAATTCGGGGGTTACAATGAGCAGTTCTTC | CASSEFGGYNEQFF
NA | 16 | TRBJ1-2 | TRBV2 | NA | TGTGCCAGCAGTGAAGAGGGGCGCGGCGGGGATTCTGGCTACACCTTC | CASSEEGRGGDSGYTF
NA | 16 | TRBJ2-1 | TRBV7-7 | NA | TGTGCTAGCAGCTTCCGGGCTACATTGGGTTACAATGAGCAGTTCTTC | CASSFRATLGYNEQFF
TRBD1 | 14 | TRBJ2-7 | TRBV6-5 | NA | TGTGCCAGCAGTACAGACAGGGGTATCGACGAGCAGTACTTC | CASSTDRGIDEQYF
TRBD2 | 15 | TRBJ2-1 | TRBV10-1 | NA | TGCGCCAGCAGTGACCGGGGGGTCTCCTACAATGAGCAGTTCTTC | CASSDRGVSYNEQFF
TRBD1 | 17 | TRBJ2-2 | TRBV25-1 | few | TGTGCCAGCAGTGAAGAATACGACAGGGTGAACACCGGGGAGCTGTTTTTT | CASSEEYDRVNTGELFF
NA | 14 | TRBJ1-1 | TRBV13 | NA | TGTGCCAGCAGCTTAGAGACACTGAACACTGAAGCTTTCTTT | CASSLETLNTEAFF
NA | 13 | TRBJ1-6 | TRBV7-3 | NA | TGTGCCAGCAGCTTAGGGGGGAATTCACCCCTCCACTTT | CASSLGGNSPLHF
NA | 14 | TRBJ2-7 | TRBV19 | NA | TGTGCCAGTTCCTCCCGGGGTTTATCCTACGAGCAGTACTTC | CASSSRGLSYEQYF
TRBD1 | 16 | TRBJ1-2 | TRBV11-2 | NA | TGTGCCAGCAGCTTAGTGTCTCCGGCAGGGGGAGATGGCTACACCTTC | CASSLVSPAGGDGYTF
NA | 13 | TRBJ1-2 | TRBV28 | NA | TGTGCCAGCAGCCTCCTGGGGGGAGGGGGCTACACCTTC | CASSLLGGGGYTF
NA | 16 | TRBJ1-5 | TRBV4-1 | NA | TGCGCCAGCAGCCAAGAGGACAGCTATAGCAATCAGCCCCAGCATTTT | CASSQEDSYSNQPQHF
NA | 13 | TRBJ2-7 | TRBV28 | NA | TGTGCCAGCAGTTTGACAGCAATCTACGAGCAGTACTTC | CASSLTAIYEQYF
NA | 14 | TRBJ2-1 | TRBV6-4 | few | TGTGCCAGCAGCGGGTTGGCGGGGGCGAATGAGCAGTTCTTC | CASSGLAGANEQFF
NA | 12 | TRBJ1-1 | TRBV11-2 | NA | TGTGCCAGCAGCTTCTGGAACACTGAAGCTTTCTTT | CASSFWNTEAFF
NA | 11 | TRBJ1-1 | TRBV12-5 | few | TGTGCTAGTGCAGTGAACACTGAAGCTTTCTTT | CASAVNTEAFF
TRBD1 | 15 | TRBJ2-1 | TRBV5-8 | few | TGTGCCAGCAGTCGCGGACAGGGGTATAAGAATGAGCAGTTCTTC | CASSRGQGYKNEQFF
TRBD2 | 14 | TRBJ2-1 | TRBV6-1 | NA | TGTGCCAGCAACGAAAGCGGGGGGAGGGCTGAGCAGTTCTTC | CASNESGGRAEQFF
NA | 12 | TRBJ1-1 | TRBV7-6 | NA | TGTGCCAGCACTCTCAGGGCCCCTGAAGCTTTCTTT | CASTLRAPEAFF
NA | 15 | TRBJ1-5 | TRBV7-9 | NA | TGTGCCAGCAGCCCAGCGGGTACAAACAATCAGCCCCAGCATTTT | CASSPAGTNNQPQHF
NA | 11 | TRBJ1-5 | TRBV6-1 | few | TGTGCCAGCAGAACTAATCAGCCCCAGCATTTT | CASRTNQPQHF
TRBD1 | 15 | TRBJ1-1 | TRBV5-1 | NA | TGCGCCAGCAGCTTGGGAGGGACAGACAACACTGAAGCTTTCTTT | CASSLGGTDNTEAFF
NA | 13 | TRBJ1-1 | TRBV7-2 | NA | TGTGCCAGCAGCTGGAAGGGGAACACTGAAGCTTTCTTT | CASSWKGNTEAFF
NA | 12 | TRBJ2-1 | TRBV7-2 | NA | TGTGCCAGCAGTCGACACGGGGGTGAGCAGTTCTTC | CASSRHGGEQFF
NA | 13 | TRBJ1-5 | TRBV7-2 | NA | TGTGCCAGCAGCCGGGACATCCGGCAGCCCCAGCATTTT | CASSRDIRQPQHF
TRBD1 | 13 | TRBJ1-5 | TRBV10-3 | few | TGTGCCGCCGGGACAGACCTAAATCAGCCCCAGCATTTT | CAAGTDLNQPQHF
TRBD1 | 16 | TRBJ2-3 | TRBV28 | NA | TGTGCCAGCAGTTTGGCGGGACAGGGACATAGGGATACGCAGTATTTT | CASSLAGQGHRDTQYF
NA | 9 | TRBJ1-1 | TRBV29-1 | NA | TGCAGCGTTGACAGCGAAGCTTTCTTT | CSVDSEAFF
NA | 14 | TRBJ1-2 | TRBV27 | NA | TGTGCCAGCAGTCCCGACACGAGGGGATATGGCTACACCTTC | CASSPDTRGYGYTF
NA | 17 | TRBJ1-5 | TRBV5-7 | NA | TGTGCCAGCAGCTTGGTTGGTACAGGGATAGGAGGACAGCCCCAGCATTTT | CASSLVGTGIGGQPQHF
NA | 13 | TRBJ2-7 | TRBV7-2 | few | TGTGCCAGCAGCAGACGGACTAACCACGAGCAGTACTTC | CASSRRTNHEQYF
NA | 15 | TRBJ1-1 | TRBV5-8 | once | TGTGCCAGCAGCTTGGGAGCCGGACAGTGGACTGAAGCTTTCTTT | CASSLGAGQWTEAFF
TRBD1 | 17 | TRBJ1-5 | TRBV28 | once | TGTGCCAGCAGCCTGGACAGGGACTCGTATAGCAATCAGCCCCAGCATTTT | CASSLDRDSYSNQPQHF
TRBD1 | 14 | TRBJ1-5 | TRBV2 | few | TGTGCCAGCAGCTCCGGGACAGCCAATCAGCCCCAGCATTTT | CASSSGTANQPQHF
TRBD2 | 15 | TRBJ2-1 | TRBV7-3 | NA | TGTGCCAGCAGCTTAAGCGGGAGGGGCCCCAGGGAGCAGTTCTTC | CASSLSGRGPREQFF
NA | 13 | TRBJ2-5 | TRBV6-1 | NA | TGTGCCAGCAGCCTAGGGCCTAAAGAGACCCAGTACTTC | CASSLGPKETQYF
NA | 15 | TRBJ2-3 | TRBV13 | NA | TGTGCCAGCAGCTTAGGCAGCGTCGGAACAGATACGCAGTATTTT | CASSLGSVGTDTQYF
NA | 16 | TRBJ2-7 | TRBV27 | NA | TGTGCCAGCAGTTTGAATAGGCAGGGGCTATTCTACGAGCAGTACTTC | CASSLNRQGLFYEQYF
NA | 15 | TRBJ2-3 | TRBV7-2 | NA | TGTGCCAGCAGCAAACCCCCGGGAGGCACAGATACGCAGTATTTT | CASSKPPGGTDTQYF
NA | 15 | TRBJ1-5 | TRBV2 | few | TGTGCCAGCAGTGTGCGGGCAGGCCAACATCAGCCCCAGCATTTT | CASSVRAGQHQPQHF
NA | 13 | TRBJ2-7 | TRBV6-1 | NA | TGTGCCAGCGGCCGGACAGATAGCTACGAGCAGTACTTC | CASGRTDSYEQYF
NA | 14 | TRBJ1-2 | TRBV5-1 | NA | TGCGCCAGCAGCTTGGAAGCCCCCCTCTATGGCTACACCTTC | CASSLEAPLYGYTF
NA | 15 | TRBJ1-1 | TRBV9 | NA | TGTGCCAGCAGCGTCCAGGACACCTCTTGGACTGAAGCTTTCTTT | CASSVQDTSWTEAFF
NA | 13 | TRBJ2-4 | TRBV28 | few | TGTGCCAGCAGTTTATCAGCGGCAAACATTCAGTACTTC | CASSLSAANIQYF
NA | 13 | TRBJ1-2 | TRBV5-6 | NA | TGTGCCAGCAGCTTGGAGCGGAGATATGGCTACACCTTC | CASSLERRYGYTF